A selection of T cell receptor beta chains follows, all from one sample in a study of shared clonotypes between healthy human individuals. Using immunoSEQ multiplex PCR, the repertoire was profiled, and TCRdb retains in-frame clones only, with some absent. The data show around 700,000 clones, around 90% seen once. What was sequenced was naive CD8+ T cells sorted from blood. The source is a man aged 25-45 years in good health. Each CDR3 is given with its conserved first and last residue.

v_call	j_call	cdr3_aa
TRBV25-1	TRBJ2-7	CASSGLAEADPYEQYF
TRBV13	TRBJ2-1	CASSSTSGTNEQFF
TRBV4-1	TRBJ2-7	CASGPSGGNEQYF
TRBV27	TRBJ1-1	CASSLRSGTVFGTEAFF
TRBV5-1	TRBJ2-7	CASSTDRGQDHYRPYEQYF
TRBV4-1	TRBJ1-1	CASSHTGLGGTEAFF
TRBV5-1	TRBJ1-1	CASSLRQGAKSQRTEAFF
TRBV6-5	TRBJ2-7	CASSLSRASYEQYF
TRBV7-9	TRBJ2-7	CASSTGTSGYEQYF
TRBV7-2	TRBJ1-2	CASSPTGTPYGYTF
TRBV11-2	TRBJ2-7	CASSQRGYEQYF
TRBV4-1	TRBJ2-3	CASSQGPLTDTQYF
TRBV7-9	TRBJ2-7	CASSPTGAEQYF
TRBV7-9	TRBJ2-4	CASRDGREGKNIQYF
TRBV6-5	TRBJ2-2	CASSVQGPTGELFF
TRBV6-1	TRBJ2-1	CASMDRLSYNEQFF
TRBV13	TRBJ2-3	CASSSEDYPDTQYF
TRBV13	TRBJ2-7	CASSLRSDYEQYF
TRBV29-1	TRBJ1-2	CSALGQGLDTF
TRBV6-1	TRBJ2-7	CASSAAASRAHEQYF
TRBV13	TRBJ1-2	CASSLGQGDYGYTF
TRBV7-9	TRBJ2-7	CASSSPRGWEQYF
TRBV2	TRBJ1-1	CASNQGGGSEAFF
TRBV9	TRBJ2-2	CASSGGPEGGHSGELFF
TRBV27	TRBJ1-4	CASSSMTPRPKVEKLFF
TRBV7-2	TRBJ1-2	CASSSIMVAGGDGYTF
TRBV4-3	TRBJ1-1	CASSQDLVGGTEAFF
TRBV19	TRBJ2-1	CASSRTSGPYNEQFF
TRBV27	TRBJ2-1	CASSLWLAGGNEQFF
TRBV20-1	TRBJ2-3	CSEKSADTQYF
TRBV29-1	TRBJ2-1	CSVVDWKMGEGRYPEQFF
TRBV9	TRBJ2-7	CASSVVPGPEQYF
TRBV19	TRBJ2-1	CASRPPSGNEQFF
TRBV29-1	TRBJ2-1	CSVATGTSEQFF
TRBV29-1	TRBJ2-7	CSVETQNSYEQYF
TRBV4-1	TRBJ2-5	CASSQGGGLGETQYF